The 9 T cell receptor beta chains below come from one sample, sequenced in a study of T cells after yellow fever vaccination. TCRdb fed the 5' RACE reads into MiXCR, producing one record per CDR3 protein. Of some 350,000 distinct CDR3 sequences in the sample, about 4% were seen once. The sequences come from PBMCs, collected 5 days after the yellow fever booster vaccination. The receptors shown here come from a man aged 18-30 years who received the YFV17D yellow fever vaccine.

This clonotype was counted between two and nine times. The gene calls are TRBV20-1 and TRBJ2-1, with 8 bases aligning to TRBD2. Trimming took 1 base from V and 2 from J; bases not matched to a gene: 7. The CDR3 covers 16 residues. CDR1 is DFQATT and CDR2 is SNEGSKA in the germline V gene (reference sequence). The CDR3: CSARAREGFPYNEQFF. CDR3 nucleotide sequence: TGCAGTGCTAGAGCTCGGGAGGGGTTCCCCTACAATGAGCAGTTCTTC.

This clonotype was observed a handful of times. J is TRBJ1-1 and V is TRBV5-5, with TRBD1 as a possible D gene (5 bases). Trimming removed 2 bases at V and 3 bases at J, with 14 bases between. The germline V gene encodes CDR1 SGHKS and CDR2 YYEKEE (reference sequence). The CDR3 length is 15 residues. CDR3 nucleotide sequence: TGTGCCAGCAGCTTTAGTCCAGGGTGGGACACTGAAGCTTTCTTT. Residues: CASSFSPGWDTEAFF.

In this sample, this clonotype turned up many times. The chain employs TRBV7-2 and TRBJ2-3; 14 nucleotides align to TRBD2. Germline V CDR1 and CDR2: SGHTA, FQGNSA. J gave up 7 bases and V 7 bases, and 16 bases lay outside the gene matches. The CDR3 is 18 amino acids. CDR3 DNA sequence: TGTGCCAGCATCTCCCGGACTAGCGGGGGGCTATCTGCATATACGCAGTATTTT. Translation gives CASISRTSGGLSAYTQYF.

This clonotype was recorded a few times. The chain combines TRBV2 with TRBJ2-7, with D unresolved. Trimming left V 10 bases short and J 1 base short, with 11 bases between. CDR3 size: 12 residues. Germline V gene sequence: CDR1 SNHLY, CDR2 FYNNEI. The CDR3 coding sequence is TGTGCCATCCTTAACCTTTCCTACGAGCAGTACGTC. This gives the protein CAILNLSYEQYV.

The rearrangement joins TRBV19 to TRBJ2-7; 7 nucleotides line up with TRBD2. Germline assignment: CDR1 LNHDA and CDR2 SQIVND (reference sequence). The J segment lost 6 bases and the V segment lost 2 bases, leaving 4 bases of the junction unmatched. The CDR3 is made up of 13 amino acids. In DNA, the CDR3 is TGTGCCAGTAGTATAACTAGCGCGGTCGAGCAGTACTTC. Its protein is CASSITSAVEQYF.

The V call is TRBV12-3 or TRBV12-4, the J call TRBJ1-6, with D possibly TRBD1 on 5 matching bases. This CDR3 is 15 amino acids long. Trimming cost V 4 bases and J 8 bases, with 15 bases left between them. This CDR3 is CASSSLVRGDSPLHF. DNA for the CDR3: TGTGCCAGCAGTTCCCTGGTAAGGGGTGATTCACCCCTCCACTTT.

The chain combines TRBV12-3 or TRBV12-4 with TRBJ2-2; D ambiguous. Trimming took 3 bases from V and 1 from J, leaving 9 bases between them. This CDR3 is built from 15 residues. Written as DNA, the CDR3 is TGTGCCAGCAGTTTCCAAGGGTTGAACACCGGGGAGCTGTTTTTT. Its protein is CASSFQGLNTGELFF.

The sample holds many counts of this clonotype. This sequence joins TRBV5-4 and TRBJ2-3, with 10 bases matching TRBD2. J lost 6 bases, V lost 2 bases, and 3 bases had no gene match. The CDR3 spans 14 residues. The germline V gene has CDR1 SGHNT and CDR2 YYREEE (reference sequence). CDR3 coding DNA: TGTGCCAGCAGCTTCAGCGGGGGGGGCGATACGCAGTATTTT. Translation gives CASSFSGGGDTQYF. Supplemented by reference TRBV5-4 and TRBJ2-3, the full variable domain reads ETGVTQSPTHLIKTRGQQVTLRCSSQSGHNTVSWYQQALGQGPQFIFQYYREEENGRGNFPPRFSGLQFPNYSSELNVNALELDDSALYLCASSFSGGGDTQYFGPGTRLTVL.

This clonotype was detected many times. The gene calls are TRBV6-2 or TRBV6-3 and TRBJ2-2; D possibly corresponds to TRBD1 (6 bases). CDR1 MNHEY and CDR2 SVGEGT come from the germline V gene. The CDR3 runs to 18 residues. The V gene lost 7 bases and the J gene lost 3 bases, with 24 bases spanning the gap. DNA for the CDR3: TGTGCCAGCAAGACGGGCAGGGGTTCCGGTACGGACACCGGGGAGCTGTTTTTT. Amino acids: CASKTGRGSGTDTGELFF.